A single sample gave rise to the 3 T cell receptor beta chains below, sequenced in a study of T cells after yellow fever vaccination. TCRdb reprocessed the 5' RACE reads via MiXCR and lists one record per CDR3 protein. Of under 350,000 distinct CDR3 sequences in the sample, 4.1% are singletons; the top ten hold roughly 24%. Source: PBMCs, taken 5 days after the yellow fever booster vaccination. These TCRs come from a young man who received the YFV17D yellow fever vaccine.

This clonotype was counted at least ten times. CDR3 protein: CASSRTSGGQETQYF. In nucleotides, the CDR3 is TGTGCCAGCAGCCGAACTAGCGGGGGGCAAGAGACCCAGTACTTC. The V call is TRBV12-3 or TRBV12-4, the J call TRBJ2-5, with TRBD2 matching 12 bases. The CDR3 is made up of 15 amino acids. J gave up 2 bases and V 6 bases, and 4 bases lay outside the gene matches.

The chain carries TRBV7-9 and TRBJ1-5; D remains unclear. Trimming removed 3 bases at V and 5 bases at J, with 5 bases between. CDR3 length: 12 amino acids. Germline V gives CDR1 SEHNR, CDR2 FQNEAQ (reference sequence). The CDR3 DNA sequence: TGTGCCAGCAGCTTTTCTGATCAGCCCCAGCATTTT. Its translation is CASSFSDQPQHF.

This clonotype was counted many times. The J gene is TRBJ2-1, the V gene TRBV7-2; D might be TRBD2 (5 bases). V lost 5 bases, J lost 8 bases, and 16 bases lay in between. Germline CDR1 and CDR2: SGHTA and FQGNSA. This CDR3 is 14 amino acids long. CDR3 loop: CASSPSWVSDEQFF. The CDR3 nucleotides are TGTGCCAGCAGCCCTTCTTGGGTTAGCGATGAGCAGTTCTTC. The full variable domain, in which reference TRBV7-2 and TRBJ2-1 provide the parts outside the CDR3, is GAGVSQSPSNKVTEKGKDVELRCDPISGHTALYWYRQSLGQGLEFLIYFQGNSAPDKSGLPSDRFSAERTGGSVSTLTIQRTQQEDSAVYLCASSPSWVSDEQFFGPGTRLTVL.